Relative to its sample, the clone carrying this TCR beta chain is large. Its target is unknown. Mouse germline and gene names are used. The read gets to within 1 residue of the CDR3 end, and the germline J gene fills in the rest. Unmatched junction bases numbered 8, after V lost 4 bases and J lost 7 bases. The CDR3 has 14 residues. CDR1 is LGHDT and CDR2 is YNNKQL in the germline V gene (reference sequence). This sample is part of a study of tissue T cells after allogeneic stem cell transplantation. Study results and caveats: Anatomically similar tissues had similar TCR repertoires within each patient. Sampling depth was limited, and the cohort was small and clinically varied.

Time point described: mouse harvest day 14 after allogeneic transplant. The graft held 10^6 splenic CD5+ T cells and 10^7 T-cell-depleted bone marrow cells. This mouse GVHD model was MHC-mismatched B6 to BALB/c, profiled day 7 or 14. Sequenced by immunoSEQ multiplex PCR; TCRdb stores in-frame clones only, minus some. Seen here are 2,500 to 3,500 clones, about 42% observed once, and the top ten hold roughly 31%. This receptor was obtained from a female BALB/c mouse given C57BL/6 T cells with graft-versus-host disease after an allogeneic hematopoietic cell transplant. The sequenced sample consisted of gut tissue. The gene calls are TRBV4 and TRBJ2-7, with 9 bases fitting TRBD2. The CDR3 bases that were read are TGTGCCAGCAGCTCCGACTGGGGGAGGGGAGAACAGTAC. This gives the protein CASSSDWGRGEQY. The CDR3, in full, reads CASSSDWGRGEQYF.